These T cell receptor beta chains were read from a single sample in a study of OX40 agonist ivuxolimab in advanced cancers. Sequencing used immunoSEQ multiplex PCR; TCRdb keeps in-frame clones, though not all of them. The repertoire holds tens of thousands of clones, with about nine tenths as singletons. This specimen was CD4+ or CD8+ T cells sorted from blood, taken in a trial of the OX40 agonist ivuxolimab. These receptors were obtained from an adult with an advanced solid tumor such as melanoma, head and neck, liver or kidney cancer. Both conserved end residues are part of each CDR3. D genes are given only for firm matches. Clone size appears in some rows only: once, few, many, or a class for an expanded clone.

size: -; V: TRBV7-2; D: -; J: TRBJ1-5; CDR3: CASGLQGYQPQHF; DNA: TGTGCCAGCGGATTACAGGGTTATCAGCCCCAGCATTTT
size: -; V: TRBV28; D: TRBD1; J: TRBJ1-6; CDR3: CASSPGGANSPLHF; DNA: TGTGCCAGCAGCCCAGGGGGCGCGAATTCACCCCTCCACTTT
size: -; V: TRBV30; D: -; J: TRBJ2-5; CDR3: CAWSQTPDLKGSQYF; DNA: TGTGCCTGGAGCCAGACACCCGACTTGAAGGGTTCCCAGTACTTC
size: once; V: TRBV12-5; D: -; J: TRBJ2-5; CDR3: CASGLGDGEGETQYF; DNA: TGTGCTAGTGGTTTAGGGGACGGTGAGGGTGAGACCCAGTACTTC
size: -; V: TRBV27; D: -; J: TRBJ1-4; CDR3: CASKRVNEKLFF; DNA: TGTGCCAGCAAGAGAGTCAATGAAAAACTGTTTTTT
size: once; V: TRBV30; D: TRBD1; J: TRBJ1-5; CDR3: CAWSGGQGNQPQHF; DNA: TGTGCCTGGAGTGGGGGACAGGGCAATCAGCCCCAGCATTTT
size: -; V: TRBV28; D: -; J: TRBJ1-2; CDR3: CASSLARNYGYTF; DNA: TGTGCCAGCAGTTTAGCCCGGAACTATGGCTACACCTTC
size: -; V: TRBV5-5; D: -; J: TRBJ1-5; CDR3: CASSWGGAENQPQHF; DNA: TGTGCCAGCAGCTGGGGCGGGGCGGAGAATCAGCCCCAGCATTTT
size: -; V: TRBV29-1; D: TRBD2; J: TRBJ2-7; CDR3: CSVENQAGESEQYF; DNA: TGCAGCGTTGAAAATCAGGCGGGGGAGAGTGAGCAGTACTTC
size: -; V: TRBV7-2; D: TRBD2; J: TRBJ2-3; CDR3: CASSLAGRGGRTDTQYF; DNA: TGTGCCAGCAGCTTAGCAGGGCGGGGGGGCAGGACAGATACGCAGTATTTT
size: -; V: TRBV7-3; D: -; J: TRBJ2-2; CDR3: CASSFLGGNTGELFF; DNA: TGTGCCAGCAGCTTCCTGGGGGGAAACACCGGGGAGCTGTTTTTT
size: few; V: TRBV13; D: -; J: TRBJ2-1; CDR3: CASSLNVWGRSYNEQFF; DNA: TGTGCCAGCAGCTTGAATGTTTGGGGTCGCTCCTACAATGAGCAGTTCTTC
size: -; V: TRBV11-2; D: TRBD2; J: TRBJ2-7; CDR3: CASSLGLAGSYEQYF; DNA: TGTGCCAGCAGCTTAGGGCTAGCGGGGTCCTACGAGCAGTACTTC
size: -; V: TRBV7-2; D: -; J: TRBJ2-3; CDR3: CASSSYGDTQYF; DNA: TGTGCCAGCAGCTCCTATGGAGATACGCAGTATTTT
size: -; V: TRBV7-9; D: -; J: TRBJ1-4; CDR3: CASSAGTANEKLFF; DNA: TGTGCCAGCAGCGCGGGGACGGCGAATGAAAAACTGTTTTTT
size: -; V: TRBV18; D: -; J: TRBJ1-3; CDR3: CASSPLSQSSGNTIYF; DNA: TGTGCCAGCTCACCTCTAAGTCAGAGCTCTGGAAACACCATATATTTT
size: -; V: TRBV6-6; D: -; J: TRBJ2-1; CDR3: CASSKTTKGYNEQFF; DNA: TGTGCCAGCAGCAAAACGACAAAAGGCTACAATGAGCAGTTCTTC
size: -; V: TRBV28; D: TRBD1; J: TRBJ1-1; CDR3: CASSTTGVNTEAFF; DNA: TGTGCCAGCAGTACGACAGGGGTCAACACTGAAGCTTTCTTT
size: -; V: TRBV10-3; D: -; J: TRBJ2-3; CDR3: CAISERGGDTQYF; DNA: TGTGCCATCAGTGAGAGGGGGGGAGATACGCAGTATTTT
size: -; V: TRBV10-2; D: TRBD1; J: TRBJ1-1; CDR3: CASRQGGGLGTEAFF; DNA: TGCGCCAGCCGACAAGGGGGCGGCTTGGGGACTGAAGCTTTCTTT
size: -; V: TRBV7-2; D: -; J: TRBJ2-6; CDR3: CASRLDGSGANVLTF; DNA: TGTGCCAGCAGACTCGACGGCTCTGGGGCCAACGTCCTGACTTTC